One sample yielded the 27 T cell receptor beta chains listed below, sequenced in a study of blood T cell repertoires in COVID-19. Clones were sequenced by immunoSEQ multiplex PCR, and TCRdb holds only the in-frame ones, with some missing. This table holds some 390,000 clones, more than 75% found once. Sequenced: peripheral blood. The origin of the receptors is a woman in her sixties with COVID-19, enrolled during active disease.

The chain recombines TRBV5-1 with TRBJ1-1; D perhaps matches TRBD1 (6 bases). V dropped 3 bases and J dropped 7 bases, with 16 bases sitting between them. Germline V CDR1 and CDR2: SGHRS, YFSETQ. The CDR3 covers 14 residues. The CDR3 loop is CASSSREGGHEAFF. The CDR3 DNA reads as TGCGCCAGCAGCTCCAGGGAGGGGGGTCATGAAGCTTTCTTT.

The rearrangement joins TRBV7-7 to TRBJ2-5, with D possibly matching TRBD1 (5 bases). The CDR3 runs 15 residues. The V and J ends lost 0 bases and 5 bases respectively, with 13 bases between them. The germline CDR1 and CDR2 sequences are SSHAT and FNYEAQ (reference sequence). The CDR3 bases are TGTGCCAGCAGCTTAGCAGGGGCGAGCCGGGAGACCCAGTACTTC. The encoded protein is CASSLAGASRETQYF.

The CDR3 DNA sequence: TGTGCCAGCAGCCTTGACAGAAATAACTACAATGAGCAGTTCTTC. It translates to CASSLDRNNYNEQFF. The V call is TRBV3-1 (or the pseudogene TRBV3-2), the J call TRBJ2-1; TRBD1 is a possible D gene (5 bases). V was clipped by 4 bases and J by 3 bases, with 13 bases between them. The CDR3 has 15 amino acids. Germline V gene sequence: CDR1 LGHDT, CDR2 YNNKEL (reference sequence).

The genes are TRBV30 and TRBJ1-5; D not resolved. Trimming left V 2 bases short and J 7 bases short, with 12 bases between. From germline, CDR1 is GTSNPN and CDR2 SVGIG (reference sequence). The CDR3 is 13 amino acids. The CDR3 bases are TGTGCCTGGAGTCACAAGTCGAACCAGCCCCAGCATTTT. Amino acids: CAWSHKSNQPQHF.

The rearrangement links TRBV6-6 to TRBJ1-5, with 9 bases that match TRBD1. Trimming removed 6 bases from V and 2 bases from J; junction bases left unmatched: 8. This CDR3 spans 16 amino acids. Germline V lookup: CDR1 MNHNY, CDR2 SVGAGI (reference sequence). CDR3 loop: CASRPGQGSGNQPQHF. CDR3 sequence (DNA): TGTGCCAGCAGACCGGGACAGGGTTCGGGCAATCAGCCCCAGCATTTT.

The rearrangement links TRBV28 to TRBJ1-2; no clear D. Germline CDR1 is MDHEN and CDR2 is SYDVKM. V was pared by 2 bases and J by 7 bases, with 14 bases between. The CDR3 is 14 residues long. The CDR3 protein is CASSLDNRRSGYTF. DNA of the CDR3: TGTGCCAGCAGTTTAGATAATCGGAGAAGTGGCTACACCTTC.

The sample holds many counts of this clone. The chain carries TRBV11-1 and TRBJ1-1; 9 positions agree with TRBD1. Trimming took 5 bases from V and 2 from J; bases not matched to a gene: 6. Germline CDR1 SGHAT, CDR2 FQDESV (reference sequence). The CDR3 length is 15 residues. Here the CDR3 reads CASSPLTGGNTEAFF. Here the CDR3 DNA reads TGTGCCAGCAGCCCCCTCACAGGGGGCAACACTGAAGCTTTCTTT.

J is TRBJ2-1 and V is TRBV5-5; D is uncertain. Germline V gene data show CDR1 as SGHKS and CDR2 as YYEKEE (reference sequence). There are 12 residues in the CDR3. The V end lost 1 base, the J end lost 7 bases, and 6 bases lay between the germline ends. The CDR3 sequence: CASSLSDNEQFF. CDR3 nucleotides: TGTGCCAGCAGCTTGAGCGATAATGAGCAGTTCTTC.

The chain combines TRBV5-1 with TRBJ1-3; D remains ambiguous. The CDR3 has 17 amino acids. V was trimmed by 0 bases and J by 0 bases, leaving 13 bases between them. From germline, CDR1 is SGHRS and CDR2 YFSETQ. The CDR3 bases are TGCGCCAGCAGCTTGGACCCAGGCTCCTTCTCTGGAAACACCATATATTTT. Translating it yields CASSLDPGSFSGNTIYF.

The rearrangement joins TRBV7-9 to TRBJ1-3, with TRBD1 identical over 8 bases. Germline values: CDR1 SEHNR, CDR2 FQNEAQ (reference sequence). The ends lost 5 bases at V and 3 bases at J; junction bases unmatched: 9. There are 16 residues in the CDR3. CDR3 bases: TGTGCCAGCAGCCTCCGACAGGGGCTCATTGGAAACACCATATATTTT. It is translated as CASSLRQGLIGNTIYF.

CDR3 in amino acids: CASSLAGNSPLHF. Here the CDR3 DNA reads TGTGCCAGCAGCTTGGCGGGGAATTCACCCCTCCACTTT. The rearrangement joins TRBV6-5 to TRBJ1-6, with D uncertain. Per germline, CDR1 MNHEY and CDR2 SVGAGI. CDR3 length equals 13 residues. Between the trimmed V and J ends, which lost 6 bases and 7 bases, there was a span of 10 bases.

The genes are TRBV6-5 and TRBJ2-2; 10 bases match TRBD2. Trimming cost V 4 bases and J 7 bases; bases outside gene matches: 9. Germline V gene data show CDR1 as MNHEY and CDR2 as SVGAGI. The CDR3 has 16 residues. The CDR3 here is CASSWGTSEIVGELFF. Written as DNA, the CDR3 is TGTGCCAGCAGTTGGGGGACTAGCGAGATTGTCGGGGAGCTGTTTTTT.

V gene TRBV2 combines with J gene TRBJ2-2; maybe TRBD1 (5 bases). The V end was cut by 0 bases, the J end by 1 base, with 12 bases between. Germline V gene data show CDR1 as SNHLY and CDR2 as FYNNEI. The CDR3 runs 17 residues. CDR3 protein: CASSEARLGLNTGELFF. CDR3 DNA sequence: TGTGCCAGCAGTGAAGCCCGGCTGGGGCTGAACACCGGGGAGCTGTTTTTT.

This clone came up once. The genes are TRBV4-2 and TRBJ2-1; 10 nucleotides agree with TRBD2. The length of the CDR3 is 16 residues. Germline CDR1 and CDR2: LGHNA and YNFKEQ. V shed 0 bases and J 5 bases; nucleotides not matched to a gene: 4. In DNA form, the CDR3 reads TGTGCCAGCAGCCAAGATCCCACTAGCGGGGACAATGAGCAGTTCTTC. This encodes CASSQDPTSGDNEQFF.

This chain connects TRBV28 to TRBJ2-3, with D maybe TRBD1 (5 bases). The CDR3 spans 12 residues. Germline V lookup: CDR1 MDHEN, CDR2 SYDVKM. V was pared by 4 bases and J by 8 bases, with 10 bases between. The CDR3 loop reads CASSYQGSTQYF. CDR3 in DNA: TGTGCCAGCAGTTACCAGGGCAGTACGCAGTATTTT.

J is TRBJ2-2 and V is TRBV2; D is possibly TRBD2 (6 bases). The germline V and J ends were trimmed by 6 bases and 1 base, with 9 bases remaining between them. Per germline, CDR1 SNHLY and CDR2 FYNNEI. The CDR3 covers 14 residues. CDR3 DNA sequence: TGTGCCAGCAGGGGGACTGTGAACACCGGGGAGCTGTTTTTT. Its translation: CASRGTVNTGELFF.

This sequence joins TRBV2 and TRBJ2-3, with TRBD1 matching over 9 bases. The trim removed 6 bases at V and 2 bases at J, leaving 6 bases unmatched. Germline V lookup: CDR1 SNHLY, CDR2 FYNNEI. The CDR3 extends over 15 amino acids. This CDR3 reads CASSGQGLYTDTQYF. CDR3 bases: TGTGCCAGCAGCGGACAGGGGCTTTACACAGATACGCAGTATTTT.

The chain has TRBV5-7 and TRBJ1-5; 8 bases are shared with TRBD1. TRBV5-7 falls under the ORF class, with uncertain function. The CDR3 consists of 19 residues. Losses at the gene ends were 3 bases for V and 0 bases for J; bases not matched to a gene: 14. CDR3 residues: CASSSDRGHGLYSNQPQHF. The DNA for the CDR3 is TGTGCCAGCAGCTCCGACAGGGGCCATGGACTCTATAGCAATCAGCCCCAGCATTTT.

V is TRBV5-1 and J is TRBJ1-1, with D possibly matching TRBD1 (6 bases). CDR1 SGHRS and CDR2 YFSETQ come from the germline V gene. The CDR3 has 14 amino acids. The V end was cut by 5 bases, the J end by 1 base, with 12 bases between. The CDR3 reads CASSGTTGNTEAFF. DNA for the CDR3: TGCGCCAGCAGTGGGACAACAGGGAACACTGAAGCTTTCTTT.

This rearrangement joins TRBV6-6 to TRBJ1-1, with D perhaps TRBD1 (5 bases). Germline-derived CDR1 and CDR2 are MNHNY and SVGAGI (reference sequence). The ends were cut back, 3 bases at V and 5 bases at J, with 19 bases in the middle. The CDR3 consists of 16 residues. Here the CDR3 DNA reads TGTGCCAGCAGTTATGGGCAGGGCCACGGGGGGACTGAAGCTTTCTTT. Protein sequence: CASSYGQGHGGTEAFF.

This clone was detected only once. The chain has TRBV24-1 and TRBJ2-3; D is undetermined. The germline gives CDR1 KGHDR, CDR2 SFDVKD. Trimming removed 0 bases at V and 2 bases at J, with 5 bases between. The CDR3 length is 14 residues. CDR3 sequence: CATSDLSNTDTQYF. DNA of the CDR3: TGTGCCACCAGTGATTTGAGCAACACAGATACGCAGTATTTT.

The V and J genes are TRBV7-9 and TRBJ1-5; D not certain. This CDR3 region has 13 residues. In germline, CDR1 is SEHNR, CDR2 FQNEAQ (reference sequence). V was clipped by 1 base and J by 9 bases, with 10 bases between them. As DNA, the CDR3 is TGTGCCAGCAGCTTAGAATTCGGGTCGCCCCAGCATTTT. Protein product: CASSLEFGSPQHF.

The V call is TRBV7-9, the J call TRBJ2-3; 13 bases are a match to TRBD2. V was clipped by 5 bases and J by 3 bases; unmatched bases: 5. The CDR3 extends over 16 amino acids. CDR1 is SEHNR, CDR2 FQNEAQ, per germline (reference sequence). CDR3 in amino acids: CASSPGLAGRTDTQYF. DNA of the CDR3: TGTGCCAGCAGCCCGGGACTAGCGGGGAGGACAGATACGCAGTATTTT.

V and J are TRBV7-8 and TRBJ1-5; no definite D call. The length of the CDR3 is 15 residues. V lost 1 base, J lost 0 bases, and 7 bases lay in between. From germline, CDR1 is SGHVS and CDR2 FQNEAQ. CDR3 region: CASSLEQHSNQPQHF. The CDR3 DNA sequence: TGTGCCAGCAGCTTAGAACAGCATAGCAATCAGCCCCAGCATTTT. The entire variable domain, with the rest obtained from reference TRBV7-8 and TRBJ1-5, is as follows: GAGVSQSPRYKVAKRGQDVALRCDPISGHVSLFWYQQALGQGPEFLTYFQNEAQLDKSGLPSDRFFAERPEGSVSTLKIQRTQQEDSAVYLCASSLEQHSNQPQHFGDGTRLSIL.

The chain is built from TRBV5-6 and TRBJ2-3; 8 positions agree with TRBD2. The CDR3 is made up of 15 amino acids. From germline, CDR1 is SGHDT and CDR2 YYEEEE. J was trimmed by 4 bases and V by 0 bases; bases with no gene match: 4. The CDR3 DNA reads as TGTGCCAGCAGCTTGGGTCCAGCGGGGGCAGATACGCAGTATTTT. Translated, it gives CASSLGPAGADTQYF. The whole variable domain, remainder taken from reference TRBV5-6 and TRBJ2-3, is DAGVTQSPTHLIKTRGQQVTLRCSPKSGHDTVSWYQQALGQGPQFIFQYYEEEERQRGNFPDRFSGHQFPNYSSELNVNALLLGDSALYLCASSLGPAGADTQYFGPGTRLTVL.

In its sample, this clone was seen a few times. This chain links TRBV6-5 with TRBJ1-1; maybe TRBD1 (5 bases). Germline V gene sequence: CDR1 MNHEY, CDR2 SVGAGI. The CDR3 totals 12 residues. Trimming pared 8 bases from V and 5 bases from J, leaving 12 bases between. CDR3: CASCRGGTEAFF. CDR3 DNA: TGTGCCAGCTGCCGCGGGGGAACTGAAGCTTTCTTT.

This sequence joins TRBV7-8 and TRBJ1-4, with 8 bases that match TRBD1. V shed 0 bases, J shed 3 bases, and the junction held 6 bases outside the gene matches. The CDR3 contains 17 residues. The germline gives CDR1 SGHVS, CDR2 FQNEAQ. This CDR3 is CASSLARTGPANEKLFF. DNA of the CDR3: TGTGCCAGCAGCTTAGCCAGGACAGGGCCAGCTAATGAAAAACTGTTTTTT.